This T cell receptor beta chain was observed in a study of CD8 T cells in ankylosing spondylitis. This clonotype has only a few counts. MiXCR, applied by TCRdb to the 5' RACE reads, yields one record per CDR3 protein. The table shows approximately 130,000 distinct CDR3 sequences, with about an eighth occurring only once. V lost 5 bases, J lost 7 bases, and 7 bases stayed unmatched. This CDR3 has 14 amino acids. The germline V gene encodes CDR1 SEHNR and CDR2 FQNEAQ (reference sequence). Sequencing input: blood, either unsorted or a sorted T cell fraction (not recorded which). This chain links TRBV7-9 with TRBJ2-2, with 7 bases identical to TRBD1. This sequence was found in a female donor with ankylosing spondylitis or in good health (not recorded which). The CDR3 protein is CASSPDRSGGELFF. Written as DNA, the CDR3 is TGTGCCAGCAGCCCGGACAGGAGTGGCGGGGAGCTGTTTTTT.